The 17 T cell receptor beta chains below all came from one sample that was sequenced in a study of breast tumors, draining lymph nodes, adjacent tissues. Axillary draining lymph nodes of breast cancer patients supplied the node samples. A single record per CDR3 protein comes from TCRdb applying MiXCR to the multiplex PCR reads. The sample yields roughly 100,000 distinct CDR3 sequences, about 29% seen once. Sample: axillary lymph node tissue. The receptors shown here come from a female donor with breast cancer. Some clones in this sample may be carry-over from other donors' samples.

As concerns this clonotype: This likely comes from a read error, as the CDR3 has no conserved phenylalanine or tryptophan at its end. The DNA is omitted, as the CDR3 cannot be located on it reliably, and the CDR3 follows TCRdb's listing. CDR3 amino acids: CATSDLIVAGAKRPSTL. J is TRBJ2-5 and V is TRBV24-1; the table's D call TRBD1 went unverified against the DNA. The germline gives CDR1 KGHDR, CDR2 SFDVKD. The CDR3 region is 17 residues in length, termini included.

The table lists this clonotype with many counts. The V call is TRBV7-2, the J call TRBJ2-7, with D maybe TRBD2 (7 bases). V lost 1 base and J lost 5, with 15 bases in between. Germline CDR1 reads SGHTA; CDR2 reads FQGNSA. The CDR3 extends over 15 amino acids. Here the CDR3 reads CASSLVWGGAHEQYF. The CDR3 DNA sequence: TGTGCCAGCAGCTTAGTGTGGGGGGGGGCCCACGAGCAGTACTTC.

J is TRBJ2-1 and V is TRBV20-1, with 12 positions matching TRBD2. J was trimmed by 9 bases and V by 8 bases; bases with no gene match: 11. This CDR3 has 14 residues. The germline V gene has CDR1 DFQATT and CDR2 SNEGSKA (reference sequence). This CDR3 reads CSPQPSGGDTEQFF. The CDR3 region has the DNA TGCAGTCCTCAACCTAGCGGGGGGGACACTGAGCAGTTCTTC.

In this sample, this clonotype turned up many times. A much larger clone differs by one base, so this may be a read error. The V call is TRBV4-1, the J call TRBJ2-7, with D possibly TRBD1 on 6 matching bases. The length of the CDR3 is 14 residues. Germline V gene lookup returns CDR1 MGHRA and CDR2 YSYEKL. The CDR3 sequence: CASSPWTDSYGQYF. The CDR3 bases are TGCGCCAGCAGCCCCTGGACAGACTCCTACGGGCAGTACTTC.

This clonotype was recorded at least ten times. The DNA for the CDR3 is TGTGCCAGCAGCGTAGAGGGGTCAGGGGTTAGGCGAGGGTCCTACAATGAGCAGTTCTTC. It is translated as CASSVEGSGVRRGSYNEQFF. This chain uses TRBV9 with TRBJ2-1; a possible D gene is TRBD1 (6 bases). Trimming stripped 0 bases from V and 1 base from J, with 23 bases between. This CDR3 is built from 20 residues. Germline V lookup: CDR1 SGDLS, CDR2 YYNGEE. The variable domain in full, with the rest retrieved from reference TRBV9 and TRBJ2-1, is DSGVTQTPKHLITATGQRVTLRCSPRSGDLSVYWYQQSLDQGLQFLIQYYNGEERAKGNILERFSAQQFPDLHSELNLSSLELGDSALYFCASSVEGSGVRRGSYNEQFFGPGTRLTVL.

At least ten counts were recorded for this clonotype. The chain combines TRBV5-5 with TRBJ1-5; D remains ambiguous. Germline-derived CDR1 and CDR2 are SGHKS and YYEKEE (reference sequence). V dropped 4 bases and J dropped 0 bases, with 5 bases sitting between them. The CDR3 contains 13 residues. CDR3 residues: CASSPNSNQPQHF. In DNA, the CDR3 is TGTGCCAGCAGCCCTAATAGCAATCAGCCCCAGCATTTT.

This rearrangement joins TRBV2 to TRBJ2-2; a possible D gene is TRBD1 (5 bases). The CDR3 has 15 amino acids. V was pared by 0 bases and J by 2 bases, with 7 bases between. Germline CDR1 and CDR2: SNHLY and FYNNEI. For the CDR3, the DNA is TGTGCCAGCAGTGAAGCGCAGGGAAACACCGGGGAGCTGTTTTTT. Amino acid sequence: CASSEAQGNTGELFF.

Remarks on this clonotype: Given a much more abundant clone one base away, this may be a read error. The V and J genes are TRBV4-1 and TRBJ2-1; no firm D call. The CDR3 length is 15 residues. In germline, CDR1 is MGHRA, CDR2 YSYEKL. The CDR3 loop reads CASSQRPGGYSEQFF. In DNA form, the CDR3 reads TGCGCCAGCAGCCAGCGTCCCGGCGGCTACAGTGAGCAGTTCTTC.

V gene TRBV9 combines with J gene TRBJ1-5; D perhaps matches TRBD1 (6 bases). CDR3 length: 17 residues. V dropped 0 bases and J dropped 0 bases, with 13 bases sitting between them. CDR1 is SGDLS, CDR2 YYNGEE, per germline. The CDR3 spells CASSVGGDNRSNQPQHF. CDR3 coding DNA: TGTGCCAGCAGCGTAGGGGGGGACAATCGTAGCAATCAGCCCCAGCATTTT.

This clonotype was recorded many times. A much larger clonotype is one base distant, so this may be a read error. DNA for the CDR3: TGCAGTGCTAGCCCCCCTAGCGGCTCGACCACCGGGGAGCTGTTTTTT. Translated, it gives CSASPPSGSTTGELFF. This chain connects TRBV20-1 to TRBJ2-2, with TRBD2 matching over 7 bases. The CDR3 extends over 16 amino acids. V trimming: 3 bases; J trimming: 4 bases; junction bases outside the gene matches: 11. CDR1 DFQATT and CDR2 SNEGSKA come from the germline V gene (reference sequence).

Note on this clonotype: This may be a read error: a much more frequent sequence differs by one nucleotide. V gene TRBV5-1 combines with J gene TRBJ2-3, with TRBD2 matching over 10 bases. The CDR3 has 16 residues. Germline assignment: CDR1 SGHRS and CDR2 YFSETQ. For the CDR3, the DNA is TGCGCCGGCAGCTCCGGGCTAGCGGGGGCCACAGATACGCAGTATTTT. Amino acids: CAGSSGLAGATDTQYF.

To note about this clonotype: The junction departs from germline at one end; a sequencing error may be responsible. The chain combines TRBV29-1 with TRBJ2-6; D may match TRBD1 or TRBD2 (7 bases each). The CDR3 consists of 19 residues. The germline V gene has CDR1 SQVTM and CDR2 ANQGSEA. For the CDR3, the DNA is TGCAGCGTCTTTCAGGGGGTCAGCGGGACCGGCTCTGGGGCCAACGTCCTGCCTTTC. Translating it yields CSVFQGVSGTGSGANVLPF.

This clonotype has a single count. The final CDR3 position lacks the conserved phenylalanine or tryptophan, pointing to a likely read error. It is unclear where the CDR3 begins or ends on the DNA, so no DNA is shown, and the CDR3 is as TCRdb lists it. V usage is TRBV28 and J usage is TRBJ1-6. The CDR3 is 9 residues long, counting both termini. The germline gives CDR1 MDHEN, CDR2 SYDVKM. CDR3 sequence: CASSDHSTS.

This clonotype has at least ten counts. The gene calls are TRBV6-6 and TRBJ2-5; perhaps D is TRBD1 or TRBD2 (5 bases each). Between the trimmed V and J ends, which lost 0 bases and 1 base, there was a span of 12 bases. Germline loops: CDR1 MNHNY, CDR2 SVGAGI (reference sequence). This CDR3 has 16 amino acids. CDR3 sequence: CASSYSTRGLQETQYF. CDR3 coding DNA: TGTGCCAGCAGTTACTCCACGAGGGGCCTCCAAGAGACCCAGTACTTC.

This clonotype was recorded at least ten times. The chain links TRBV5-5 to TRBJ1-5; D is unresolved. CDR3 length equals 16 residues. V lost 0 bases, J lost 2 bases, and 12 bases lay in between. Germline CDR1 SGHKS, CDR2 YYEKEE (reference sequence). In nucleotides, the CDR3 is TGTGCCAGCAGCTTGGCTGCGGGGTCGGGCAATCAGCCCCAGCATTTT. This translates into CASSLAAGSGNQPQHF.

V and J are TRBV29-1 and TRBJ1-2; 9 bases are shared with TRBD1. The CDR3 is 14 residues long. J lost 8 bases, V lost 7 bases, and 14 bases had no gene match. Germline lookup yields CDR1 SQVTM and CDR2 ANQGSEA. The CDR3 reads CSAIRGQGLRGYTF. The CDR3 coding sequence is TGCAGCGCCATCAGGGGACAGGGATTGCGGGGCTACACCTTC. Drawing the rest from reference TRBV29-1 and TRBJ1-2, the complete variable domain is SAVISQKPSRDICQRGTSLTIQCQVDSQVTMMFWYRQQPGQSLTLIATANQGSEATYESGFVIDKFPISRPNLTFSTLTVSNMSPEDSSIYLCSAIRGQGLRGYTFGSGTRLTVV.

This clonotype was found many times. The chain is built from TRBV9 and TRBJ1-2; 7 bases match TRBD1. CDR1 is SGDLS and CDR2 is YYNGEE in the germline V gene. The CDR3 has 14 amino acids. Losses at the gene ends were 3 bases for V and 7 bases for J; bases not matched to a gene: 9. The chain's CDR3 is CASSAHQGEGGYTF. CDR3 nucleotide sequence: TGTGCCAGCAGCGCCCACCAGGGGGAAGGTGGCTACACCTTC.